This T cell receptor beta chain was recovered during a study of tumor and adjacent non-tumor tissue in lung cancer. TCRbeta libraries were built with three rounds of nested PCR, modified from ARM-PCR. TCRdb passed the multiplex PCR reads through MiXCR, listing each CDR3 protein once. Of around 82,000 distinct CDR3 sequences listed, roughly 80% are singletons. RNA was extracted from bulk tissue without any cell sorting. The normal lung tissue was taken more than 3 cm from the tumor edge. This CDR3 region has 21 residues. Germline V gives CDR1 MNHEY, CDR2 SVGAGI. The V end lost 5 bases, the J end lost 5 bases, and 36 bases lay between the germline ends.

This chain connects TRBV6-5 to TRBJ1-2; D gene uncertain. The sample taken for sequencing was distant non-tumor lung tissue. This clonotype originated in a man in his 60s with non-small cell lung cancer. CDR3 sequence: CASSGASDEGEQYVASYGYTF. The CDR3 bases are TGTGCCAGCAGTGGAGCCTCAGACGAGGGAGAACAATACGTTGCGTCGTATGGCTACACCTTC.